A selection of T cell receptor beta chains follows, all from one sample in a study of cytotoxic CD8 clonotypes in ibrutinib-treated CLL. Clones were sequenced by immunoSEQ multiplex PCR, and TCRdb holds only the in-frame ones, with some missing. Altogether under 300,000 clones are present, about three quarters being singletons, with the ten largest covering 15%. The sequencing here drew on PBMCs, taken after 24 months of ibrutinib treatment. The receptors here all came from a human donor with chronic lymphocytic leukemia. The CDR3 runs from the conserved cysteine through the conserved F or W. The D gene is left open where the match is weak. Size tells how often a clone was seen (once, few, many) or the class of an expanded clone, and some rows leave it out.

d_gene,v_gene,j_gene,abundance,CDR3aa,CDR3nt
TRBD1,TRBV13,TRBJ2-5,few,CASSYPTGEETQYF,TGTGCCAGCAGCTACCCAACAGGGGAAGAGACCCAGTACTTC
-,TRBV28,TRBJ2-5,few,CASGSETQYF,TGTGCCAGCGGTTCAGAGACCCAGTACTTC
-,TRBV28,TRBJ2-2,few,CASNSNTGELFF,TGTGCCAGCAATTCGAACACCGGGGAGCTGTTTTTT
TRBD2,TRBV9,TRBJ2-1,few,CASSVGRGLAINEQFF,TGTGCCAGCAGCGTAGGGAGGGGACTAGCGATCAATGAGCAGTTCTTC
-,TRBV28,TRBJ1-5,-,CASSPLAQGSQPQHF,TGTGCCAGCAGTCCTCTTGCCCAGGGCAGTCAGCCCCAGCATTTT
TRBD2,TRBV19,TRBJ2-1,few,CASRTSGLSNEQFF,TGTGCCAGTCGGACTAGCGGCCTTTCTAATGAGCAGTTCTTC
TRBD1,TRBV27,TRBJ2-7,-,CASSLGTGPTYEQYF,TGTGCCAGCAGTTTGGGGACAGGGCCTACTTACGAGCAGTACTTC
-,TRBV6-6,TRBJ1-1,-,CASRSQDYEAFF,TGTGCCAGCAGGTCCCAGGACTATGAAGCTTTCTTT
-,TRBV5-8,TRBJ1-6,-,CASSRRGKNNSPLHF,TGTGCCAGCAGCCGGCGAGGAAAGAATAATTCACCCCTCCACTTT
-,TRBV30,TRBJ1-2,-,CASSSSVNYGYTF,TGTGCCTCGTCGTCTTCCGTAAACTATGGCTACACCTTC
TRBD1,TRBV4-1,TRBJ2-7,-,CASSPTMGQGPAYEQYF,TGCGCCAGCAGCCCCACCATGGGACAGGGGCCAGCCTACGAGCAGTACTTC
TRBD1,TRBV5-1,TRBJ1-2,-,CASSPGQVGGYTF,TGCGCCAGCAGCCCGGGACAGGTTGGAGGCTACACCTTC
-,TRBV19,TRBJ1-5,once,CASSIDLTQGNQPQHF,TGTGCCAGTAGTATAGATTTGACCCAGGGCAATCAGCCCCAGCATTTT
-,TRBV7-2,TRBJ2-1,-,CASSLVQAYNEQFF,TGTGCCAGCAGCTTAGTCCAGGCTTACAATGAGCAGTTCTTC
TRBD1,TRBV7-7,TRBJ2-5,-,CASSLDREETQYF,TGTGCTAGCAGCTTAGACAGGGAAGAGACCCAGTACTTC
TRBD2,TRBV28,TRBJ2-5,-,CASSLPRGLAEKETQYF,TGTGCCAGCAGTTTACCTAGGGGACTAGCGGAGAAAGAGACCCAGTACTTC
-,TRBV6-6,TRBJ1-3,few,CASSTTGTGNTIYF,TGTGCCAGCAGTACGACCGGGACAGGAAACACCATATATTTT
TRBD1,TRBV10-3,TRBJ2-7,-,CAISRDRENYEQYF,TGTGCCATCAGCCGGGACAGGGAAAACTACGAGCAGTACTTC
TRBD1,TRBV2,TRBJ1-2,-,CASSERDRGRGYTF,TGTGCCAGCAGTGAACGGGACAGGGGGCGCGGCTACACCTTC
-,TRBV30,TRBJ2-7,-,CACGKTGNSYEQYF,TGTGCCTGCGGCAAAACCGGGAACTCCTACGAGCAGTACTTC
TRBD1,TRBV7-9,TRBJ1-3,few,CASRPDRVRGNTIYF,TGTGCCAGCAGACCGGACAGGGTGCGAGGAAACACCATATATTTT
-,TRBV29-1,TRBJ2-5,-,CSVEDPTSRTQYF,TGCAGCGTTGAAGATCCCACAAGTCGGACCCAGTACTTC
-,TRBV25-1,TRBJ2-2,-,CASSEVWGSTGELFF,TGTGCCAGCAGTGAGGTATGGGGTAGCACCGGGGAGCTGTTTTTT
TRBD2,TRBV27,TRBJ2-2,-,CASSLSDGRAFTGELFF,TGTGCCAGCAGTTTATCGGACGGGAGGGCCTTCACCGGGGAGCTGTTTTTT
-,TRBV10-3,TRBJ1-3,-,CAISGSRNTIYF,TGTGCCATCAGCGGGTCCAGAAACACCATATATTTT
-,TRBV6-5,TRBJ1-2,-,CASSYEGGYTF,TGTGCCAGCAGTTACGAGGGTGGCTACACCTTC
TRBD2,TRBV6-5,TRBJ2-1,-,CASSYYGGSSYNEQFF,TGTGCCAGCAGTTATTACGGCGGGAGCTCCTACAATGAGCAGTTCTTC
TRBD2,TRBV28,TRBJ2-5,few,CASSLGLAGELPQYF,TGTGCCAGCAGCCTCGGACTAGCGGGGGAACTTCCCCAGTACTTC